These 8 T cell receptor beta chains share one sample of origin, sequenced in a study of blood T cell repertoires in COVID-19. Sequencing used immunoSEQ multiplex PCR; TCRdb keeps in-frame clones, though not all of them. Altogether about 150,000 clones are present, more than 70% being singletons, with the ten largest covering about 10%. Sequenced sample: peripheral blood. Receptor source: an elderly woman with active or convalescent COVID-19.

The chain links TRBV6-6 to TRBJ2-3; D gene ambiguous. CDR3 length equals 11 residues. Germline V gene sequence: CDR1 MNHNY, CDR2 SVGAGI (reference sequence). Trimming took 10 bases from V and 5 from J, leaving 10 bases between them. The CDR3 region is CATERGDTQYF. The DNA for the CDR3 is TGTGCCACGGAGCGAGGAGATACGCAGTATTTT.

The chain couples TRBV6-5 to TRBJ2-7; no clear D. The germline CDR1 and CDR2 sequences are MNHEY and SVGAGI. There are 14 residues in the CDR3. V dropped 2 bases and J dropped 0 bases, with 8 bases sitting between them. The CDR3 region has the DNA TGTGCCAGCAGTTACGGTCGGAGCTCCTACGAGCAGTACTTC. Its protein product is CASSYGRSSYEQYF.

The rearrangement uses TRBV7-2 and TRBJ2-7, with 9 bases aligning to TRBD2. The CDR3 length is 14 residues. Germline V lookup: CDR1 SGHTA, CDR2 FQGNSA. After removal of 3 bases from V and 2 bases from J, the junction contained 2 bases not matched to a gene. CDR3 sequence: CASSLTSGPYEQYF. DNA of the CDR3: TGTGCCAGCAGCTTGACTAGCGGTCCCTACGAGCAGTACTTC. The variable domain in full, with the rest retrieved from reference TRBV7-2 and TRBJ2-7, is GAGVSQSPSNKVTEKGKDVELRCDPISGHTALYWYRQSLGQGLEFLIYFQGNSAPDKSGLPSDRFSAERTGGSVSTLTIQRTQQEDSAVYLCASSLTSGPYEQYFGPGTRLTVT.

The CDR3 sequence is CASSPRAGTGLYEQYF. In DNA, the CDR3 is TGTGCCAGCTCACCCAGGGCGGGGACAGGACTCTACGAGCAGTACTTC. This chain connects TRBV18 to TRBJ2-7; TRBD1 aligns across 8 bases. The germline CDR1 and CDR2 sequences are KGHSH and LQKENI. The CDR3 is 16 amino acids. J gave up 3 bases and V 3 bases, and 10 bases lay outside the gene matches.

The chain joins TRBV9 to TRBJ2-1; 8 bases align to TRBD2. The germline CDR1 and CDR2 sequences are SGDLS and YYNGEE. J lost 1 base, V lost 4 bases, and 10 bases had no gene match. This CDR3 spans 17 amino acids. The CDR3 DNA follows: TGTGCCAGCAGCTCCACGCCTAGCGGGTTTTCCTACAATGAGCAGTTCTTC. Amino acids: CASSSTPSGFSYNEQFF.

The rearrangement joins TRBV28 to TRBJ2-6; 11 bases agree with TRBD1. This CDR3 contains 18 residues. V trimming: 5 bases; J trimming: 4 bases; junction bases outside the gene matches: 10. Germline V lookup: CDR1 MDHEN, CDR2 SYDVKM. In nucleotides, the CDR3 is TGTGCCAGCAGTCCCTCCGGGACAGGGGGTTACGGGGCCAACGTCCTGACTTTC. Its translation: CASSPSGTGGYGANVLTF.

The chain links TRBV5-1 to TRBJ2-1, with D possibly being TRBD1 (6 bases). The CDR3 sequence is 17 residues long. CDR1 and CDR2 from the germline V gene are SGHRS and YFSETQ. Trimming shortened V by 0 bases and J by 0 bases, and 13 bases separated the two germline ends. In DNA, the CDR3 is TGCGCCAGCAGCTTGGGGGGGACACAAATCTCCTACAATGAGCAGTTCTTC. Translating it yields CASSLGGTQISYNEQFF.

The chain couples TRBV6-4 to TRBJ2-3; D may be TRBD2 (5 bases). Trimming cost V 2 bases and J 1 base, with 7 bases left between them. The CDR3 contains 14 residues. Germline V gene lookup returns CDR1 MRHNA and CDR2 SNTAGT. The CDR3 protein is CASSDDGGTDTQYF. The CDR3 DNA sequence: TGTGCCAGCAGTGACGACGGGGGCACAGATACGCAGTATTTT.